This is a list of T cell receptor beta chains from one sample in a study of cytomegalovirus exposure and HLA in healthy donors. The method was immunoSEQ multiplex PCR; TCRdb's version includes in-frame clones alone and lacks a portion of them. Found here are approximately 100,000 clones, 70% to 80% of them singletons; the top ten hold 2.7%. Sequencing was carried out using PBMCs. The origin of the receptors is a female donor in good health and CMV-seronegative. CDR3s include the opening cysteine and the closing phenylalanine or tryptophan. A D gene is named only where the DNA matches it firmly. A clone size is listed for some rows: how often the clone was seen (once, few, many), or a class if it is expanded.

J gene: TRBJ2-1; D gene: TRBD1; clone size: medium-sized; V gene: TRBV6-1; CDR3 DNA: TGTGCCAGCAGTGAAGATCCCGGGACAGGGTTCGATGAGCAGTTCTTC; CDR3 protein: CASSEDPGTGFDEQFF
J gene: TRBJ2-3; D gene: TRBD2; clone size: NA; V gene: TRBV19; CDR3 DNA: TGTGCCAGTAGTGCCGGGACTAGCACTGTTACGCAGTATTTT; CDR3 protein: CASSAGTSTVTQYF
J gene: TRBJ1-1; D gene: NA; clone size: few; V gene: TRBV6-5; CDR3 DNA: TGTGCCAGCAGTTATCGTCAAGGTGGAGGCACTGAAGCTTTCTTT; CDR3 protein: CASSYRQGGGTEAFF
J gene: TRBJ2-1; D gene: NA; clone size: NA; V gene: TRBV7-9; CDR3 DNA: TGTGCCAGCAGCGCTTCCGGGACACGGGAGCAGTTCTTC; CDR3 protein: CASSASGTREQFF
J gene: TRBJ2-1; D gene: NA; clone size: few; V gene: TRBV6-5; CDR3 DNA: TGTGCCAGCAGTTACATCGGGGAGCGGCGGAATGAGCAGTTCTTC; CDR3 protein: CASSYIGERRNEQFF
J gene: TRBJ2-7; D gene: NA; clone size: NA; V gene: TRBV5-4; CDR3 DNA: TGTGCCAGCCGACAGACAGGAGTGGACGAGCAGTACTTC; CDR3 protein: CASRQTGVDEQYF
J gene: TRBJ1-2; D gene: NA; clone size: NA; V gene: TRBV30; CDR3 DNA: TGTGCCCGAGAGCGAGGGTATGGCTACACCTTC; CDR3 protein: CARERGYGYTF
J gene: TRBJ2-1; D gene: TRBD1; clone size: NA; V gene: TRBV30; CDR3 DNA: TGTGCCTGGAGTGAACAACAGGGGGCTTTCAATGAGCAGTTCTTC; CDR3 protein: CAWSEQQGAFNEQFF
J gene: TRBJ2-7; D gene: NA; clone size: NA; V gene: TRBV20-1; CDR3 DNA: TGCAGTGCTACGCCCGTCGGCGAGCAGTACTTC; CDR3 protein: CSATPVGEQYF
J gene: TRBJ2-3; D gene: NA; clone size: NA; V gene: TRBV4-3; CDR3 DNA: TGCGCCAGCAGCCAAGATTTGGTCGAGGCAGATACGCAGTATTTT; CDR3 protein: CASSQDLVEADTQYF
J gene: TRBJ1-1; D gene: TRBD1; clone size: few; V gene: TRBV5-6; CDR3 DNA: TGTGCCAGCAGCCCGGGACAGGGCTGGATGAACACTGAAGCTTTCTTT; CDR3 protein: CASSPGQGWMNTEAFF